This T cell receptor (beta chain) was captured in a study of cytomegalovirus exposure and HLA in healthy donors. Study observations and caveats: Listed as cytomegalovirus-associated were 150 or so TCR beta chains.

Researchers ran the PCR with 60 Vbeta and 13 Jbeta primers. TCRdb keeps only in-frame clones here, not all; method: immunoSEQ multiplex PCR. The sample has 110,000 to 150,000 clones; 75% are singletons. Remarks on this clone: Its antigen is as yet unknown.

Germline CDR1 is SGHDT and CDR2 is YYEEEE. This CDR3 comprises 16 residues. Trimming shortened V by 0 bases and J by 7 bases, and 20 bases separated the two germline ends. V and J are TRBV5-6 and TRBJ2-7, with D possibly being TRBD2 (6 bases). The TCR was taken from a man in his forties in good health and CMV-seronegative. What was sequenced was PBMCs. The DNA of the CDR3 is TGTGCCAGCAGCTTGGGGGCAGCGCCCCGGGAGAGGGAGCAGTACTTC. Translating it yields CASSLGAAPREREQYF.